The TCR beta chain described here comes from a study of patients and donors after allogeneic stem cell transplantation. The V gene lost 7 bases and the J gene lost 6 bases, with 15 bases spanning the gap. The CDR3 sequence is 13 residues long. Germline CDR1 SNHLY, CDR2 FYNNEI. TCRdb reanalysed the RT-PCR reads using MiXCR and keeps one entry per CDR3 protein. The sample consists of more than 850,000 distinct CDR3 sequences, 15% to 20% of them appearing once. Material: blood, either unsorted or a sorted T cell fraction (not recorded which). This chain connects TRBV2 to TRBJ1-2; D possibly corresponds to TRBD1 (5 bases). This TCR was sampled from a human donor who was either an allogeneic HSCT recipient or a stem cell or donor lymphocyte infusion donor (not recorded which). It is not recorded whose cells these are; they may come from a transplant donor. The CDR3 coding sequence is TGTGCCAGCATTTTTGTCCAGGGCAATGGCTACACCTTC. It is translated as CASIFVQGNGYTF.